The next 23 T cell receptor beta chains were all read from a single sample in a study of blood T cell repertoires in COVID-19. Here immunoSEQ multiplex PCR was the method, and the copy in TCRdb shows in-frame clones only, minus some. The table records 66,000 or so clones, just under 80% of them present only once. The sequencing input was peripheral blood. The receptors were sampled from a human donor in a cohort sampled during active COVID-19.

This chain connects TRBV21-1 to TRBJ1-4; no check of the table's D call, TRBD1, against the DNA was made. TRBV21-1 is a pseudogene segment. This CDR3 comprises 15 residues. CDR3 sequence (DNA): TGTGCCAGCAGCTTCCCCGGGACAGTGAATGAAAAACTGTTTTTT. It encodes CASSFPGTVNEKLFF.

The V and J genes are TRBV19 and TRBJ2-4, with D maybe TRBD2 (5 bases). The V and J ends lost 1 base and 1 base respectively, with 14 bases between them. This CDR3 region has 17 residues. Looked up from germline, CDR1 is LNHDA and CDR2 is SQIVND (reference sequence). CDR3 bases: TGTGCCAGTAGTATAGGTCGCCTCACGGGGGCCAAAAACATTCAGTACTTC. Translating it yields CASSIGRLTGAKNIQYF.

This chain connects TRBV6-1 to TRBJ2-7; 9 bases agree with TRBD2. CDR1 is MNHNS and CDR2 is SASEGT in the germline V gene. The CDR3 runs to 16 residues. The trim removed 0 bases at V and 8 bases at J, leaving 11 bases unmatched. The CDR3 loop is CASSEALAGPQGKQYF. Written as DNA, the CDR3 is TGTGCCAGCAGTGAAGCGCTAGCGGGACCCCAGGGTAAGCAGTACTTC.

This clone was picked up one time. V is TRBV7-2 and J is TRBJ2-2; 16 bases align to TRBD2. J gave up 1 base and V 5 bases, and 7 bases lay outside the gene matches. CDR3 length: 19 amino acids. The V gene's germline CDR1 is SGHTA and CDR2 FQGNSA. The CDR3 spells CASSPLGTSGRGNTGELFF. Written as DNA, the CDR3 is TGTGCCAGCAGCCCCCTTGGGACTAGCGGGAGGGGGAACACCGGGGAGCTGTTTTTT.

The rearrangement uses TRBV11-2 and TRBJ2-2; possible D gene TRBD2, 6 bases. This CDR3 is built from 16 residues. V was cut by 1 base and J by 4 bases, with 13 bases left in between. The germline CDR1 and CDR2 sequences are SGHAT and FQNNGV. In nucleotides, the CDR3 is TGTGCCAGCAGCTTAGGCAGACTAGTAGGCACCGGGGAGCTGTTTTTT. This translates into CASSLGRLVGTGELFF. Complete variable domain (other parts from reference TRBV11-2 and TRBJ2-2): EAGVAQSPRYKIIEKRQSVAFWCNPISGHATLYWYQQILGQGPKLLIQFQNNGVVDDSQLPKDRFSAERLKGVDSTLKIQPAKLEDSAVYLCASSLGRLVGTGELFFGEGSRLTVL.

The chain is built from TRBV7-9 and TRBJ2-3, with D perhaps matching TRBD2 (5 bases). This CDR3 comprises 15 residues. Germline V gene data show CDR1 as SEHNR and CDR2 as FQNEAQ (reference sequence). Deletions cut 1 base from V and 4 bases from J, with 12 bases between. CDR3 nucleotide sequence: TGTGCCAGCAGCTTAGGGGAGAACGGGGCAGATACGCAGTATTTT. Protein: CASSLGENGADTQYF.

This rearrangement joins TRBV3-1 (or the pseudogene TRBV3-2) to TRBJ2-1; the match to TRBD2 covers 8 bases. This CDR3 is 15 amino acids long. V lost 1 base, J lost 4 bases, and 3 bases stayed unmatched. Germline values: CDR1 LGHDT, CDR2 YNNKEL (reference sequence). The CDR3 loop is CASSQAAGEYNEQFF. The CDR3 coding sequence is TGTGCCAGCAGCCAAGCAGCGGGAGAGTACAATGAGCAGTTCTTC.

The chain uses TRBV29-1 and TRBJ2-7; TRBD1 agrees at 11 bases. The germline gives CDR1 SQVTM, CDR2 ANQGSEA. Trimming at V came to 4 bases and at J to 7 bases, leaving 9 bases not matched to a gene. This CDR3 spans 14 amino acids. The CDR3 loop is CSVGDTGTGGEQYF. The CDR3 DNA reads TGCAGCGTTGGAGATACCGGGACAGGGGGAGAGCAGTACTTC.

This clone came up once. V and J are TRBV7-8 and TRBJ2-1, with D perhaps matching TRBD1 (5 bases). CDR3 length equals 15 residues. Trimming shortened V by 0 bases and J by 8 bases, and 14 bases separated the two germline ends. CDR1 is SGHVS, CDR2 FQNEAQ, per germline. The CDR3 is CASSLANRPLDEQFF. CDR3 nucleotides: TGTGCCAGCAGCTTAGCGAACAGGCCCCTGGATGAGCAGTTCTTC.

The chain employs TRBV7-2 and TRBJ1-3; possibly TRBD1 for D (6 bases). Per the germline V gene, CDR1 is SGHTA and CDR2 is FQGNSA. The CDR3 covers 15 residues. V was cut by 1 base and J by 4 bases, with 11 bases left in between. Here the CDR3 DNA reads TGTGCCAGCAGCTTAGTTGCAGGGGAAGGAAACACCATATATTTT. This sequence encodes CASSLVAGEGNTIYF.

The chain joins TRBV3-1 (or the pseudogene TRBV3-2) to TRBJ2-7, with a weak D call TRBD2 (5 bases). The CDR3 covers 15 residues. Germline assignment: CDR1 LGHDT and CDR2 YNNKEL (reference sequence). V lost 1 base to trimming and J lost 3 bases, with 13 bases between them. Written as DNA, the CDR3 is TGTGCCAGCAGCCAAGCGGGGTTGGGAGTCTACGAGCAGTACTTC. As protein: CASSQAGLGVYEQYF.

The chain recombines TRBV9 with TRBJ2-3; the match to TRBD2 covers 9 bases. V shed 5 bases, J shed 6 bases, and the junction held 7 bases outside the gene matches. The germline V gene encodes CDR1 SGDLS and CDR2 YYNGEE. The CDR3 is 14 residues long. In DNA form, the CDR3 reads TGTGCCAGCAGTGCTAGCGGGGCCTGGGATACGCAGTATTTT. Its protein product is CASSASGAWDTQYF.

This chain uses TRBV30 with TRBJ1-6; unclear D gene. The germline gives CDR1 GTSNPN, CDR2 SVGIG (reference sequence). The CDR3 is 13 amino acids. The V end lost 6 bases, the J end lost 9 bases, and 15 bases lay between the germline ends. The CDR3 here is CACTPERGSPLHF. The CDR3 DNA is TGTGCCTGCACACCTGAACGGGGTTCACCCCTCCACTTT.

This chain uses TRBV3-1 (or the pseudogene TRBV3-2) with TRBJ2-7; D is undetermined. V shed 1 base and J shed 5 bases, with 9 bases lying between them. CDR1 is LGHDT, CDR2 YNNKEL, per germline (reference sequence). The CDR3 has 13 amino acids. The CDR3 protein is CASSQGMGHEQYF. The CDR3 DNA sequence: TGTGCCAGCAGCCAAGGGATGGGCCACGAGCAGTACTTC.

This chain connects TRBV9 to TRBJ2-3; 13 bases are a match to TRBD2. CDR3 size: 18 residues. The germline V gene encodes CDR1 SGDLS and CDR2 YYNGEE. V shed 4 bases and J 3 bases; nucleotides not matched to a gene: 11. CDR3 bases: TGTGCCAGCAGCCCCATAACTAGCGGGAGGGGATTGACAGATACGCAGTATTTT. Translating gives CASSPITSGRGLTDTQYF. Full variable domain (remainder filled in from reference TRBV9 and TRBJ2-3): DSGVTQTPKHLITATGQRVTLRCSPRSGDLSVYWYQQSLDQGLQFLIQYYNGEERAKGNILERFSAQQFPDLHSELNLSSLELGDSALYFCASSPITSGRGLTDTQYFGPGTRLTVL.

The rearrangement joins TRBV28 to TRBJ1-4; a weak D match, TRBD1 (6 bases). The germline CDR1 and CDR2 sequences are MDHEN and SYDVKM. This CDR3 region has 14 residues. V was cut by 5 bases and J by 4 bases, with 11 bases left in between. CDR3 in DNA: TGTGCCAGCAGTATTGGACAGCTTAATGAAAAACTGTTTTTT. It specifies CASSIGQLNEKLFF.

This rearrangement joins TRBV6-2 or TRBV6-3 to TRBJ1-1; D is uncertain. The V gene lost 0 bases and the J gene lost 3 bases, with 17 bases spanning the gap. The CDR3 is made up of 17 amino acids. Germline CDR1 and CDR2: MNHEY and SVGEGT. The CDR3 nucleotides are TGTGCCAGCAGTTACTCACAATTCGCCTCCTCTTACACTGAAGCTTTCTTT. Amino acids: CASSYSQFASSYTEAFF.

This clone turned up a few times. The J gene is TRBJ2-7, the V gene TRBV7-3, with 7 positions matching TRBD1. Trimming at V came to 6 bases and at J to 2 bases, leaving 19 bases not matched to a gene. The CDR3 length is 18 residues. Germline CDR1 SGHTA, CDR2 FQGTGA. The CDR3 bases are TGTGCCAGCAGGCCCCGGCGAAATGGGACAGCACTTACCTACGAGCAGTACTTC. Protein sequence: CASRPRRNGTALTYEQYF. Based on the CDR3 plus reference TRBV7-3 and TRBJ2-7, the full variable domain is GAGVSQTPSNKVTEKGKYVELRCDPISGHTALYWYRQSLGQGPEFLIYFQGTGAADDSGLPNDRFFAVRPEGSVSTLKIQRTERGDSAVYLCASRPRRNGTALTYEQYFGPGTRLTVT.

The chain couples TRBV11-2 to TRBJ2-7, with D perhaps TRBD2 (5 bases). The CDR3 consists of 16 residues. From germline, CDR1 is SGHAT and CDR2 FQNNGV. V was shortened by 5 bases and J by 0 bases, with 17 bases between the two germline ends. In nucleotides, the CDR3 is TGTGCCAGCAGCCAAGCGGCAGCGGCCCTCTCCTACGAGCAGTACTTC. Translated, it gives CASSQAAAALSYEQYF.

This clone occurred a few times. V usage is TRBV5-1 and J usage is TRBJ2-1, with D possibly matching TRBD1 (7 bases). V was trimmed by 4 bases and J by 2 bases, leaving 13 bases between them. Germline V gives CDR1 SGHRS, CDR2 YFSETQ. CDR3 length: 15 amino acids. CDR3 nucleotide sequence: TGCGCCAGCAGCCGGGGGACAGACCCCTACAATGAGCAGTTCTTC. This gives the protein CASSRGTDPYNEQFF.

The rearrangement uses TRBV28 and TRBJ2-2; the D is unclear. Looked up from germline, CDR1 is MDHEN and CDR2 is SYDVKM. V dropped 8 bases and J dropped 0 bases, with 7 bases sitting between them. This CDR3 is 13 amino acids long. This CDR3 reads CASEAANTGELFF. The CDR3 nucleotides are TGTGCCAGCGAAGCTGCGAACACCGGGGAGCTGTTTTTT.

This chain uses TRBV27 with TRBJ2-7; D unclear. The CDR3 has 13 amino acids. Germline V gene lookup returns CDR1 MNHEY and CDR2 SMNVEV (reference sequence). Trimming removed 6 bases from V and 3 bases from J, with 12 bases in between. The CDR3 loop reads CASSSRSDYEQYF. CDR3 in DNA: TGTGCCAGCAGCTCCCGGAGTGACTACGAGCAGTACTTC.

The genes are TRBV6-5 and TRBJ2-7; unclear D gene. V was clipped by 6 bases and J by 4 bases, with 10 bases between them. CDR1 and CDR2 from the germline V gene are MNHEY and SVGAGI. The CDR3 loop spans 12 amino acids. CDR3 DNA sequence: TGTGCCAGCAGGGTGGCGGTTTACGAGCAGTACTTC. Translated: CASRVAVYEQYF.